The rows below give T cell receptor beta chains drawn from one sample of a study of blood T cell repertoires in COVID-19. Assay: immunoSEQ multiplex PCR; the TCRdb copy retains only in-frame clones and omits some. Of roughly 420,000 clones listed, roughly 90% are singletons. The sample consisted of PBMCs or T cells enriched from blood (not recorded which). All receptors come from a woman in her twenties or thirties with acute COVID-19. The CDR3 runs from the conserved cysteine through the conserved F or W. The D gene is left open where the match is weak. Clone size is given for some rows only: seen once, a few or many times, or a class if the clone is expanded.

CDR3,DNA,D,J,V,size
CASSLSGGTYEQYF,TGTGCCAGCAGTTTATCGGGGGGGACCTACGAGCAGTACTTC,TRBD2,TRBJ2-7,TRBV28,.
CASSYSRGDKGQYF,TGTGCCAGCAGTTACTCCCGGGGGGACAAAGGGCAGTACTTC,.,TRBJ2-7,TRBV28,once
CASSLIYRGEGYTF,TGTGCCAGCTCACTCATCTATCGGGGAGAAGGCTACACCTTC,.,TRBJ1-2,TRBV18,.
CAWRSGTAGNTIYF,TGTGCCTGGAGGTCCGGGACAGCTGGAAACACCATATATTTT,TRBD1,TRBJ1-3,TRBV30,once
CASSPGGTGSYEQYF,TGCGCCAGCAGCCCTGGAGGGACAGGCTCCTACGAGCAGTACTTC,TRBD1,TRBJ2-7,TRBV5-1,.
CASSKPDRDYGYTF,TGTGCCAGTAGTAAACCCGACAGAGACTATGGCTACACCTTC,.,TRBJ1-2,TRBV19,once
CASSLEGVGNQPQHF,TGCGCCAGCAGCTTGGAAGGGGTGGGCAATCAGCCCCAGCATTTT,.,TRBJ1-5,TRBV5-1,.
CASSAGGKGYGYTF,TGTGCCAGCAGCGCGGGGGGGAAGGGGTATGGCTACACCTTC,.,TRBJ1-2,TRBV7-2,.
CASSIRTSGGYGASTDTQYF,TGTGCCAGTAGTATCCGAACTAGCGGGGGATATGGCGCTAGCACAGATACGCAGTATTTT,TRBD2,TRBJ2-3,TRBV19,.
CASIAGFAGNTIYF,TGTGCCAGCATTGCAGGTTTCGCTGGAAACACCATATATTTT,.,TRBJ1-3,TRBV6-5,.
CASSLDRPKGTEAFF,TGTGCCAGCAGCTTGGACAGGCCAAAGGGCACTGAAGCTTTCTTT,.,TRBJ1-1,TRBV5-8,once
CASRTTGGGSYGYTF,TGTGCCAGCAGAACTACAGGGGGCGGAAGCTATGGCTACACCTTC,TRBD1,TRBJ1-2,TRBV28,.
CAWGRPGGNQPQHF,TGTGCCTGGGGACGCCCTGGAGGTAATCAGCCCCAGCATTTT,.,TRBJ1-5,TRBV30,.
CASSPGASFLEAFF,TGTGCCAGCTCACCGGGGGCCAGTTTCCTTGAAGCTTTCTTT,.,TRBJ1-1,TRBV18,.
CASSSGSGANYGYTF,TGTGCCAGCAGCTCAGGGTCTGGAGCTAACTATGGCTACACCTTC,.,TRBJ1-2,TRBV9,few
CASRRLAGGTDTQYF,TGTGCCAGCCGCCGGCTAGCGGGGGGCACAGATACGCAGTATTTT,TRBD2,TRBJ2-3,TRBV11-2,.
CASSREQGLNTGELFF,TGTGCCAGCTCACGAGAACAGGGTTTAAACACCGGGGAGCTGTTTTTT,.,TRBJ2-2,TRBV18,.
CASSFYGTQYF,TGTGCCAGCAGCTTTTACGGTACGCAGTATTTT,.,TRBJ2-3,TRBV5-5,.
CAISTTGGSYGYTF,TGTGCCATCAGTACGACAGGGGGCTCCTATGGCTACACCTTC,TRBD1,TRBJ1-2,TRBV10-3,.
CASSAQVLGYTF,TGTGCCAGCAGTGCCCAGGTCCTTGGCTACACCTTC,.,TRBJ1-2,TRBV25-1,.